This T cell receptor (beta chain) was recovered during a study of blood T cell repertoires in COVID-19. Study as a whole: Acute and convalescent COVID-19 specimens originated in the United States, Italy and Spain. The cDNA or gDNA used as material had been derived from T cells, B-cell-depleted T cells, or PBMCs.

Study processing details: Amplification of reference gene primers was used by the study to estimate nucleated cell counts. TCRdb's copy holds only in-frame clones and misses some; the assay was immunoSEQ multiplex PCR. From that table come the V and J calls and clone size; the DNA was used to work out D and trimming. This sample yields roughly 67,000 clones, of which about 86% are seen a single time; roughly 3.7% belongs to the top ten. The germline V and J ends were trimmed by 0 bases and 7 bases, with 10 bases remaining between them. Germline V gene sequence: CDR1 SGHRS, CDR2 YFSETQ. The CDR3 length is 13 residues.

The V call is TRBV5-1, the J call TRBJ1-2; possible D gene TRBD1, 5 bases. Material: peripheral blood. The TCR was taken from a man aged 45-65 years with acute or convalescent COVID-19. The CDR3 loop reads CASSLGQGRGYTF. The CDR3 bases are TGCGCCAGCAGCTTGGGGCAGGGCCGTGGCTACACCTTC.